This TCR beta chain is from a study of spatial heterogeneity in lung cancer. The V gene lost 1 base and the J gene lost 4 bases, with 11 bases spanning the gap. The CDR3 is 15 residues long. CDR1 and CDR2 (germline): KGHDR, SFDVKD. Documented time point: sample taken at primary tumor resection. TCRdb processed the 5' RACE reads anew with MiXCR; each CDR3 protein has one entry. The table includes roughly 40,000 distinct CDR3 sequences, over 6.5% detected once. This material consisted of PBMCs, taken at surgery. The TCR comes from a female donor with early-stage non-small cell lung cancer. The chain employs TRBV24-1 and TRBJ2-3; D might be TRBD2 (5 bases). This CDR3 reads CATSDLTGRADTQYF. The CDR3 nucleotides read TGTGCCACCAGTGATTTAACGGGGAGAGCAGATACGCAGTATTTT.